The next 14 T cell receptor beta chains were all read from a single sample in a study of blood T cell repertoires in COVID-19. Using immunoSEQ multiplex PCR, the repertoire was profiled, and TCRdb retains in-frame clones only, with some absent. The sample lists about 260,000 clones; roughly 90% were seen once. The sequenced material came from PBMCs or T cells enriched from blood (not recorded which). The receptors here all came from a woman aged 50 to 65 who had recovered from COVID-19.

The rearrangement links TRBV19 to TRBJ1-2; 8 bases align to TRBD1. With 6 bases clipped from V and 5 bases from J, the junction kept 11 bases outside the gene matches. The germline gives CDR1 LNHDA, CDR2 SQIVND (reference sequence). This CDR3 has 15 residues. The CDR3 DNA reads as TGTGCCAGTAGCGAAGGACAGGGTATACAGTATGGCTACACCTTC. Encoded protein: CASSEGQGIQYGYTF.

The V and J genes are TRBV4-2 and TRBJ2-3; tentative D call: TRBD2 (5 bases). The CDR3 loop spans 16 amino acids. The germline V gene encodes CDR1 LGHNA and CDR2 YNFKEQ. Trimming took 0 bases from V and 0 from J, leaving 10 bases between them. The CDR3 sequence: CASSQDGIASTDTQYF. For the CDR3, the DNA is TGTGCCAGCAGCCAAGACGGAATAGCGAGCACAGATACGCAGTATTTT.

With regard to this clone: The same CDR3 arises from other DNA sequences in this sample as well. In DNA, the CDR3 is TGTGCCAGCTCACCAGGACAGGGGGGCACTGAAGCTTTCTTT. Translated: CASSPGQGGTEAFF. V is TRBV18 and J is TRBJ1-1; 10 positions match TRBD1. Germline V gene sequence: CDR1 KGHSH, CDR2 LQKENI. Trimming cost V 2 bases and J 4 bases; bases outside gene matches: 1. The CDR3 covers 14 residues.

The chain joins TRBV9 to TRBJ2-7, with 8 bases lining up with TRBD2. The CDR3 totals 14 residues. V lost 2 bases and J lost 3; bases outside the gene matches: 4. Germline CDR1 SGDLS, CDR2 YYNGEE. The CDR3 DNA reads TGTGCCAGCAGCGTCGGAAGCGGGAGCTACGAGCAGTACTTC. Encoded protein: CASSVGSGSYEQYF.

The chain uses TRBV10-2 and TRBJ2-2, with 13 bases that match TRBD2. The germline CDR1 and CDR2 sequences are WSHSY and SAAADI. The CDR3 runs to 17 residues. J lost 4 bases, V lost 0 bases, and 2 bases had no gene match. The CDR3 reads CASSESGLAGRTGELFF. The DNA of the CDR3 is TGCGCCAGCAGTGAGTCGGGACTAGCGGGACGCACCGGGGAGCTGTTTTTT.

This chain joins TRBV3-1 (or the pseudogene TRBV3-2) and TRBJ2-7; D might be TRBD2 (6 bases). With 3 bases removed from V and 7 bases from J, the gap between germline ends came to 13 bases. The CDR3 contains 13 residues. Germline V gene sequence: CDR1 LGHDT, CDR2 YNNKEL (reference sequence). CDR3 sequence (DNA): TGTGCCAGCAGCCACGGGGGTGTTGGGGAGCAGTACTTC. It encodes CASSHGGVGEQYF.

This clone was picked up one time. This sequence joins TRBV2 and TRBJ2-1, with D perhaps TRBD2 (6 bases). The V end lost 9 bases, the J end lost 10 bases, and 19 bases lay between the germline ends. Germline V gene data show CDR1 as SNHLY and CDR2 as FYNNEI. The CDR3 spans 13 residues. Written as DNA, the CDR3 is TGTGCCAGGGGGGAGGCCGAGTTGGCGGAGCAGTTCTTC. It translates to CARGEAELAEQFF. Drawing the rest from reference TRBV2 and TRBJ2-1, the complete variable domain is EPEVTQTPSHQVTQMGQEVILRCVPISNHLYFYWYRQILGQKVEFLVSFYNNEISEKSEIFDDQFSVERPDGSNFTLKIRSTKLEDSAMYFCARGEAELAEQFFGPGTRLTVL.

The V call is TRBV18, the J call TRBJ2-1, with D tentatively TRBD2 (6 bases). V lost 3 bases, J lost 8 bases, and 14 bases lay in between. CDR1 KGHSH and CDR2 LQKENI come from the germline V gene. This CDR3 region has 14 residues. The CDR3 DNA sequence: TGTGCCAGCTCACCCCCGCCCGGAGGGGATGAGCAGTTCTTC. Encoded protein: CASSPPPGGDEQFF.

The rearrangement uses TRBV6-5 and TRBJ1-5; 7 bases match TRBD1. The CDR3 length is 15 residues. V lost 5 bases, J lost 2 bases, and 6 bases stayed unmatched. Germline CDR1 is MNHEY and CDR2 is SVGAGI. The CDR3, as DNA: TGTGCCAGCAGTCCAGGGGGAAGAGGCAATCAGCCCCAGCATTTT. Amino acids: CASSPGGRGNQPQHF.

This chain joins TRBV10-3 and TRBJ2-2; D is perhaps TRBD2 (5 bases). The CDR3 extends over 13 amino acids. V dropped 6 bases and J dropped 3 bases, with 8 bases sitting between them. The germline V gene encodes CDR1 ENHRY and CDR2 SYGVKD. This CDR3 is CAIRGGYTGELFF. CDR3 in DNA: TGTGCCATCAGAGGAGGCTACACCGGGGAGCTGTTTTTT.

CDR3: CASSYELTHRREEAYEQYF. The CDR3 bases are TGTGCCAGCAGTTATGAACTAACCCACCGGCGGGAGGAAGCTTACGAGCAGTACTTC. The V gene is TRBV6-2 or TRBV6-3, the J gene TRBJ2-7, with TRBD2 matching over 8 bases. CDR1 and CDR2 from the germline V gene are MNHEY and SVGEGT. CDR3 size: 19 residues. V lost 3 bases, J lost 4 bases, and 20 bases stayed unmatched.

This chain joins TRBV4-3 and TRBJ2-6; a possible D gene is TRBD2 (6 bases). V lost 0 bases, J lost 4 bases, and 10 bases lay in between. The CDR3 is made up of 16 amino acids. CDR1 LGHNA and CDR2 YSLEER come from the germline V gene. The CDR3 coding sequence is TGCGCCAGCAGCCAAGAGACGGGAGCCGGGGCCAACGTCCTGACTTTC. Residues: CASSQETGAGANVLTF.

The chain couples TRBV6-5 to TRBJ2-7, with D maybe TRBD2 (6 bases). The length of the CDR3 is 15 residues. Germline CDR1 and CDR2: MNHEY and SVGAGI. V lost 4 bases to trimming and J lost 0 bases, with 13 bases between them. The CDR3 loop reads CASSFVSGSSYEQYF. Written as DNA, the CDR3 is TGTGCCAGCAGTTTCGTTAGCGGAAGCTCCTACGAGCAGTACTTC.

The chain couples TRBV5-1 to TRBJ1-2; D remains ambiguous. V lost 2 bases, J lost 4 bases, and 9 bases lay in between. The CDR3 runs to 13 residues. From germline, CDR1 is SGHRS and CDR2 YFSETQ. The CDR3 region is CASSFGRLYGYTF. The CDR3 DNA reads TGCGCCAGCAGCTTCGGCAGGCTCTATGGCTACACCTTC.